This T cell receptor beta chain comes out of a study of response to subunit inactivated influenza vaccine. TCRdb reprocessed the RT-PCR reads via MiXCR and lists one record per CDR3 protein. The sample has just under 550,000 distinct CDR3 sequences; 20% to 25% are singletons. Trimming stripped 5 bases from V and 0 bases from J, with 22 bases between. The CDR3 sequence is 19 residues long. Germline assignment: CDR1 SGHAT and CDR2 FQDESV (reference sequence). This clonotype was counted between two and nine times. The sample also formed part of further work on T cells expressing NK-cell markers. That study adds: The TCR beta cDNA came from 5'RACE template switching with UMIs. With respect to HCMV, most of the eight sequenced donors were seropositive, and one was seronegative.

The chain recombines TRBV11-1 with TRBJ1-4; perhaps TRBD1 as D (5 bases). This clonotype was sampled from a middle-aged man who received an inactivated influenza vaccine. Specimen: CD4+ T cells sorted from PBMCs, collected 11 to 12 days after vaccination. This chain's CDR3 is CASSPYMGRRGATNEKLFF. CDR3 nucleotides: TGTGCCAGCAGCCCCTACATGGGGCGGAGGGGTGCAACTAATGAAAAACTGTTTTTT.